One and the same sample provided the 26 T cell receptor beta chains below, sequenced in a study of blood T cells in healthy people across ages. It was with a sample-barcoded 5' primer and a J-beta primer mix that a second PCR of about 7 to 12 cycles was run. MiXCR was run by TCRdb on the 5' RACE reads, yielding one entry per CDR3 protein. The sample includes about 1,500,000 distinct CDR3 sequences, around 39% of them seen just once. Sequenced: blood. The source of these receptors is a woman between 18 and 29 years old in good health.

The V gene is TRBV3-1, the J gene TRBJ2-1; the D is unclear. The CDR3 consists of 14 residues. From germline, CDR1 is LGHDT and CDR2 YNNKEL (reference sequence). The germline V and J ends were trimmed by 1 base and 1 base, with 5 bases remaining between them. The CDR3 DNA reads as TGTGCCAGCAGCCAAGGGGAATCCTACAATGAGCAGTTCTTC. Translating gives CASSQGESYNEQFF.

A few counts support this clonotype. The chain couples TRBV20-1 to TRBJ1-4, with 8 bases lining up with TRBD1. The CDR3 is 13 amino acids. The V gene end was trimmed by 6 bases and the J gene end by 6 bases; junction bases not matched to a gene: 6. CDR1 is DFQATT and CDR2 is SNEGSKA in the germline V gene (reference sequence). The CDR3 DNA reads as TGCAGTGCCCCGACAGGGGAGGATGAAAAACTGTTTTTT. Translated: CSAPTGEDEKLFF.

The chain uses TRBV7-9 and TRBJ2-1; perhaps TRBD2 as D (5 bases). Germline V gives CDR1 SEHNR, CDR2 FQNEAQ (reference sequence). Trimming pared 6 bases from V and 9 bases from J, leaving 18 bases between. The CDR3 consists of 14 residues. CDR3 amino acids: CASSSEMAGSEQFF. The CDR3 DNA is TGTGCCAGCAGTTCCGAGATGGCGGGCAGTGAGCAGTTCTTC.

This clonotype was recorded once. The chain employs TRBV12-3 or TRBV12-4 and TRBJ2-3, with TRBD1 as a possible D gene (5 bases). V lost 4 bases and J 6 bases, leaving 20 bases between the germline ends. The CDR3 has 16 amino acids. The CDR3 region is CASSYRQRPPEDTQYF. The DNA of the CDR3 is TGTGCCAGCAGTTACCGACAGAGACCGCCGGAGGATACGCAGTATTTT.

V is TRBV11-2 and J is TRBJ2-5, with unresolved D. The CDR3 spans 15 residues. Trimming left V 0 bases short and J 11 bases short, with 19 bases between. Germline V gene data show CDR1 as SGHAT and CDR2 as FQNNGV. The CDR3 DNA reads TGTGCCAGCAGCTTAGATCCGGGTACGACCTACGGGCAGTACTTC. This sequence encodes CASSLDPGTTYGQYF.

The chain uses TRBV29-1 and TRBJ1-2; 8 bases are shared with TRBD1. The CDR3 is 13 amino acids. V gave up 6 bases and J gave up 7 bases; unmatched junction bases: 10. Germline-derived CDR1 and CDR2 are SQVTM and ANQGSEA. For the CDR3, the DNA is TGCAGCGTCCTAGCGGACAGGGAGAGTGGCTACACCTTC. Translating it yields CSVLADRESGYTF.

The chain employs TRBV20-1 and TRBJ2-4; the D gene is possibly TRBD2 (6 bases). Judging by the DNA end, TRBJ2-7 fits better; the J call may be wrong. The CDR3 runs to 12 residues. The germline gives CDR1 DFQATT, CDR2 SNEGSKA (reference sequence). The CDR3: CSANSGLREQYF. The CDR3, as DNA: TGCAGTGCTAACTCGGGACTCCGCGAGCAGTACTTC.

The CDR3 is CASSQGQSYNEQYF. CDR3 bases: TGCGCCAGCAGCCAAGGGCAGTCCTACAATGAGCAGTACTTC. The rearrangement links TRBV4-1 to TRBJ2-7, with no clear D. V lost 1 base and J lost 7, with 14 bases in between. CDR3 length: 14 residues. In germline, CDR1 is MGHRA, CDR2 YSYEKL.

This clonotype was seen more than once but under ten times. CDR3 nucleotide sequence: TGTGCCATCAGTGAGTCGCAGGGGACTAGCGGGAGGAAGACCCAGTACTTC. Encoded protein: CAISESQGTSGRKTQYF. This rearrangement joins TRBV10-3 to TRBJ2-5, with 15 nucleotides matching TRBD2. Germline assignment: CDR1 ENHRY and CDR2 SYGVKD. Unmatched junction bases numbered 5, after V lost 0 bases and J lost 6 bases. The CDR3 is 17 residues long.

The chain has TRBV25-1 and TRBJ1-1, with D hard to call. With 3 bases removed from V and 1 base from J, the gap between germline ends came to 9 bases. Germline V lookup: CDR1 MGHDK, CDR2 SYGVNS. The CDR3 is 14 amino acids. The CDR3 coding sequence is TGTGCCAGCAGTGACGATGCGGCGAACACTGAAGCTTTCTTT. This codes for CASSDDAANTEAFF.

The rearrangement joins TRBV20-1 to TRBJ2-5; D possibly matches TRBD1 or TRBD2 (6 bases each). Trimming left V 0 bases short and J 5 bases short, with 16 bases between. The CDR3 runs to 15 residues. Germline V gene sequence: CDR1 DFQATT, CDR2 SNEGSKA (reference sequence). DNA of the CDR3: TGCAGTGCTAGAGATTCACGGGGGCCAATGGAGACCCAGTACTTC. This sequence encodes CSARDSRGPMETQYF.

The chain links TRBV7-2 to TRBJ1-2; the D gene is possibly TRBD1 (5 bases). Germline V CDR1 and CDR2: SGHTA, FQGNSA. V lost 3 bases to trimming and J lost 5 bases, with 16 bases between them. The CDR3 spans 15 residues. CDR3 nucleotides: TGTGCCAGCAGCTTTGCGGGACGGGGGGAATATGGCTACACCTTC. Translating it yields CASSFAGRGEYGYTF.

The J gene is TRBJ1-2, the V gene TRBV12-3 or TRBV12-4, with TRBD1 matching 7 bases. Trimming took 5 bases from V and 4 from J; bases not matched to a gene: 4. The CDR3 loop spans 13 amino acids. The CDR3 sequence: CASSRDRPYGYTF. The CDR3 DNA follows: TGTGCCAGCAGTCGGGACAGACCCTATGGCTACACCTTC.

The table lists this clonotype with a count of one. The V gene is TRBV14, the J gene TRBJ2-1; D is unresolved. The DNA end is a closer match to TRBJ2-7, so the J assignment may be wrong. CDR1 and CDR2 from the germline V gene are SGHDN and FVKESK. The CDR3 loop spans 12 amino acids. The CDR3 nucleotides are TGTGCCAGCAGCCAATCAGGTTGTGAGCAGTACTTC. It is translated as CASSQSGCEQYF.

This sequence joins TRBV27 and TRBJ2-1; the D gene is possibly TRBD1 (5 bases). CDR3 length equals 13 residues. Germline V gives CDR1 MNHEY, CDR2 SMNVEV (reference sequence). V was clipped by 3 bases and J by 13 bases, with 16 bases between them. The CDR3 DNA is TGTGCCAGCAGTTTCGGGCAGGGTGAGACCCAGTTCTTC. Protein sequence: CASSFGQGETQFF.

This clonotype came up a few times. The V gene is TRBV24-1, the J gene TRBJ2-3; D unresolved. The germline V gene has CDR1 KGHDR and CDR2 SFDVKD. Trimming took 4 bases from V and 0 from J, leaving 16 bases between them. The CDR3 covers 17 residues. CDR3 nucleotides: TGTGCCACCAGTGAGAATGGCATTGATCCTAGCACAGATACGCAGTATTTT. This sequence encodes CATSENGIDPSTDTQYF.

The CDR3 protein is CASSALGLTRTPDTQYF. The CDR3 DNA sequence: TGTGCCAGCAGCGCATTGGGACTAACCCGAACCCCAGATACGCAGTATTTT. V gene TRBV7-3 combines with J gene TRBJ2-3, with 7 bases aligning to TRBD2. This CDR3 has 17 residues. Germline V gives CDR1 SGHTA, CDR2 FQGTGA. V lost 5 bases to trimming and J lost 4 bases; unmatched junction nucleotides: 15.

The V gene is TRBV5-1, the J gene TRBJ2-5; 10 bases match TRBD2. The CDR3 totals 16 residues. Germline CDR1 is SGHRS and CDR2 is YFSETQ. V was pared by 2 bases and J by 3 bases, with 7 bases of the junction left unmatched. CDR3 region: CASSFGTSVREETQYF. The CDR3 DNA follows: TGCGCCAGCAGCTTTGGGACTAGCGTCCGAGAAGAGACCCAGTACTTC.

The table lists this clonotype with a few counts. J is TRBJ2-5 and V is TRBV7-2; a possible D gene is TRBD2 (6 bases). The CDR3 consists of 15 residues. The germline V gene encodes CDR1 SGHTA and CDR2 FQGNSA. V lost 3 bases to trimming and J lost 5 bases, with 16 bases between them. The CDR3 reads CASSFGLGGRETQYF. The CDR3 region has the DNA TGTGCCAGCAGCTTTGGACTGGGAGGTCGGGAGACCCAGTACTTC.

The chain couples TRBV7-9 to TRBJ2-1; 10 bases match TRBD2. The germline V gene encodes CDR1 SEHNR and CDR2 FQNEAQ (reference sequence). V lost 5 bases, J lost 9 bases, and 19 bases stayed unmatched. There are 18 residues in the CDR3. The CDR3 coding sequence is TGTGCCAGCAGCCCAAGGCGGGTTAGCGGGGGGAAACGGGTTGAGCAGTTCTTC. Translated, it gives CASSPRRVSGGKRVEQFF.

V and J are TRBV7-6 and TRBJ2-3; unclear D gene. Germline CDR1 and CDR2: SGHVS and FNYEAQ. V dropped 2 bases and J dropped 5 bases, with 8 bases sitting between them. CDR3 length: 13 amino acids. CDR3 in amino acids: CASSLFLRDTQYF. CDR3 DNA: TGTGCCAGCAGCTTATTTTTGAGAGATACGCAGTATTTT.

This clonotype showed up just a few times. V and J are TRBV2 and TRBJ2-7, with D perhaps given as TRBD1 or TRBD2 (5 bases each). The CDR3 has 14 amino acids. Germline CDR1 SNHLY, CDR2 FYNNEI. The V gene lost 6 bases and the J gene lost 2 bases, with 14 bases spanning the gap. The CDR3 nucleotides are TGTGCCAGCAGGAGGTTGGGGACGACCTACGAGCAGTACTTC. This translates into CASRRLGTTYEQYF.

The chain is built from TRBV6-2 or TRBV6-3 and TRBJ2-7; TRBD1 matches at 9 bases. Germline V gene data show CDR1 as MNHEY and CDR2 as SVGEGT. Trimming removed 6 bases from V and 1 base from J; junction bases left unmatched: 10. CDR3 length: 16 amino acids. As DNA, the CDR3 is TGTGCCAGCAGGCATCCCGGGACAGGGCTTTCCTACGAGCAGTACTTC. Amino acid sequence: CASRHPGTGLSYEQYF.

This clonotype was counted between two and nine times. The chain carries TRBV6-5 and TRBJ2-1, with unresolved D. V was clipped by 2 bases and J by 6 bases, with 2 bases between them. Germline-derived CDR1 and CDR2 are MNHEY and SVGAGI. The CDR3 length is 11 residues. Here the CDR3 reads CASSYINEQFF. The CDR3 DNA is TGTGCCAGCAGTTACATCAATGAGCAGTTCTTC.

Here the CDR3 reads CASSQKGQGNQPQHF. In DNA, the CDR3 is TGTGCCAGCAGCCAGAAGGGACAGGGGAATCAGCCCCAGCATTTT. V usage is TRBV27 and J usage is TRBJ1-5; the match to TRBD1 covers 10 bases. CDR1 and CDR2 from the germline V gene are MNHEY and SMNVEV (reference sequence). The CDR3 runs to 15 residues. V shed 6 bases, J shed 4 bases, and the junction held 6 bases outside the gene matches.

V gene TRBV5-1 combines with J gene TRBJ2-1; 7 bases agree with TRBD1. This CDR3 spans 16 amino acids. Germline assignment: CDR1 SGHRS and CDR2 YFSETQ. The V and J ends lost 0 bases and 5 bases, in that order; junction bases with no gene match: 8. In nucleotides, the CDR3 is TGCGCCAGCAGCTTGGATGGGACAGCTCCCGACAATGAGCAGTTCTTC. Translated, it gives CASSLDGTAPDNEQFF. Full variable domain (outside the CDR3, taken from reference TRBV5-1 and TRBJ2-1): KAGVTQTPRYLIKTRGQQVTLSCSPISGHRSVSWYQQTPGQGLQFLFEYFSETQRNKGNFPGRFSGRQFSNSRSEMNVSTLELGDSALYLCASSLDGTAPDNEQFFGPGTRLTVL.